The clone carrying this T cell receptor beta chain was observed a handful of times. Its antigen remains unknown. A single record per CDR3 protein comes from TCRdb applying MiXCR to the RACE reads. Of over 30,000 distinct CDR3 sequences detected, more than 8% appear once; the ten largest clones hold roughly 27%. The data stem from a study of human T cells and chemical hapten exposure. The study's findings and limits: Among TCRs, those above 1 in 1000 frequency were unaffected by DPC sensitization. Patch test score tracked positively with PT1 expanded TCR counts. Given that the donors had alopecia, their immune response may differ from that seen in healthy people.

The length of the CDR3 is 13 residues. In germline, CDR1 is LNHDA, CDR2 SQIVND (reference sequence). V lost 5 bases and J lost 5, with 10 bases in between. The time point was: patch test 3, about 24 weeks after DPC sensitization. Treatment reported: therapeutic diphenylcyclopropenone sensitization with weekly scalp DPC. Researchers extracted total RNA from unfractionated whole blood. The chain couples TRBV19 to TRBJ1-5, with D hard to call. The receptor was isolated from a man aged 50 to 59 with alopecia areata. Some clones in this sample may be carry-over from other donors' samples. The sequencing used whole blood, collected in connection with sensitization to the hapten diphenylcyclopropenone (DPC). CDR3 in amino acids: CASSPAYYQPQHF. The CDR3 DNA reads TGTGCCAGTAGTCCGGCGTATTATCAGCCCCAGCATTTT.